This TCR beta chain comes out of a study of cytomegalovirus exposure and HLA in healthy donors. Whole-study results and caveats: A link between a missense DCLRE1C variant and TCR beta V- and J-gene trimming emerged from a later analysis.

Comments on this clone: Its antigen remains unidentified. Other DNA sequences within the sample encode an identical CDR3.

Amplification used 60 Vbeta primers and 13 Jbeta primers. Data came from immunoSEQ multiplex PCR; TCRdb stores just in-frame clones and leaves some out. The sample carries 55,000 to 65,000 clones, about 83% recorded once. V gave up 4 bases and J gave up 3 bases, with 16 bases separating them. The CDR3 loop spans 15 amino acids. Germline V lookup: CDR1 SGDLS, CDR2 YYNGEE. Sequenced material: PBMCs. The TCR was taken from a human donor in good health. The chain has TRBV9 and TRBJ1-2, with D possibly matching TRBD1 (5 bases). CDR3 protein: CASSPATGTDYGYTF. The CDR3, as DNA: TGTGCCAGCAGCCCGGCAACCGGGACTGACTATGGCTACACCTTC. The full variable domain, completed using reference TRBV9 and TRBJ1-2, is DSGVTQTPKHLITATGQRVTLRCSPRSGDLSVYWYQQSLDQGLQFLIQYYNGEERAKGNILERFSAQQFPDLHSELNLSSLELGDSALYFCASSPATGTDYGYTFGSGTRLTVV.